This T cell receptor (beta chain) was sequenced in a study of blood T cell repertoires in COVID-19. Study as a whole: The United States, Italy and Spain supplied acute and convalescent COVID-19 samples.

In the source study's methods: Estimates of nucleated cell counts were drawn from the amplification of reference gene primers. Using immunoSEQ multiplex PCR, the repertoire was profiled, and TCRdb retains in-frame clones only, with some absent. D and trimming come from the DNA, and the V and J calls and clone size come from that table. The sample contains 350,000 to 400,000 clones, roughly nine tenths of which appear only once. The CDR3 spans 15 residues. Per germline, CDR1 SGHTA and CDR2 FQGNSA. Deletions cut 5 bases from V and 3 bases from J, with 17 bases between. The sequenced sample consisted of PBMCs or T cells enriched from blood (not recorded which). This clonotype was sampled from a woman between 40 and 50 years old who had been exposed to COVID-19. The V call is TRBV7-2, the J call TRBJ2-7; tentatively, D is TRBD2 (6 bases). CDR3 region: CASSPTPARGYEQYF. The CDR3 coding sequence is TGTGCCAGCAGCCCAACCCCTGCGCGGGGCTACGAGCAGTACTTC.